The clone carrying this TCR beta chain was counted ten times or more. Its antigen is currently unknown. This entry is derived from a study of glioma-infiltrating T cells. TCR alpha and beta CDR3 regions were amplified from RNA using iRepertoire nested multiplex PCR. Input was about 100-450 ng of tissue mRNA or PBMC total RNA. One entry per CDR3 protein results from TCRdb running MiXCR on the multiplex PCR reads. The sample has roughly 120,000 distinct CDR3 sequences; 20% to 30% are singletons. Study-level points and caveats: Above-expected tissue-blood divergence occurred in all gliomas, most in low-grade ones. CDR3 overlap between tissue and blood was very small.

The source is a human donor with low-grade glioma or glioblastoma, undergoing nonglioma brain surgery, or in good health (not recorded which). The sample consisted of glioma tissue, nonneoplastic brain tissue, or PBMCs (not recorded which).

The chain's CDR3 is CASSPGQRQPQHF. Written as DNA, the CDR3 is TGTGCCAGCAGCCCCGGACAGAGGCAGCCCCAGCATTTT. The rearrangement uses TRBV7-9 and TRBJ1-5; maybe TRBD1 (6 bases). The CDR3 runs 13 residues. Germline CDR1 SEHNR, CDR2 FQNEAQ (reference sequence). The V end was cut by 5 bases, the J end by 7 bases, with 12 bases between.